The 30 T cell receptor beta chains below were found in one sample sequenced in a study of cytomegalovirus exposure and HLA in healthy donors. Sequenced by immunoSEQ multiplex PCR; TCRdb stores in-frame clones only, minus some. This table holds some 130,000 clones, roughly 89% found once. The sequenced sample was PBMCs. Receptors were obtained from a woman aged 18-35 years in good health and CMV-seronegative.

In DNA, the CDR3 is TGTGCCAGCAGCTTAGAAACTAGGTGGGACACTGAAGCTTTCTTT. It translates to CASSLETRWDTEAFF. The rearrangement uses TRBV7-8 and TRBJ1-1, with unresolved D. Trimming stripped 1 base from V and 3 bases from J, with 12 bases between. The CDR3 loop spans 15 amino acids. Germline-derived CDR1 and CDR2 are SGHVS and FQNEAQ.

This chain joins TRBV18 and TRBJ1-5; D remains unclear. The CDR3 spans 16 residues. The V and J ends lost 0 bases and 2 bases respectively, with 11 bases between them. The germline gives CDR1 KGHSH, CDR2 LQKENI. This chain's CDR3 is CASSPPPGRGNQPQHF. CDR3 DNA sequence: TGTGCCAGCTCACCACCGCCGGGGAGGGGCAATCAGCCCCAGCATTTT. The full variable domain, its missing parts supplied by reference TRBV18 and TRBJ1-5, is NAGVMQNPRHLVRRRGQEARLRCSPMKGHSHVYWYRQLPEEGLKFMVYLQKENIIDESGMPKERFSAEFPKEGPSILRIQQVVRGDSAAYFCASSPPPGRGNQPQHFGDGTRLSIL.

In its sample, this clone was seen a few times. The chain combines TRBV11-2 with TRBJ2-7; D is perhaps TRBD2 (5 bases). This CDR3 is built from 16 residues. CDR1 is SGHAT, CDR2 FQNNGV, per germline. V lost 5 bases to trimming and J lost 4 bases, with 21 bases between them. The DNA of the CDR3 is TGTGCCAGCAGCCCGCCTGAGAGGGCCCAACGATACGAGCAGTACTTC. Encoded protein: CASSPPERAQRYEQYF.

CDR3 loop: CASSPAGRPYEQYF. For the CDR3, the DNA is TGTGCCAGCTCACCAGCAGGGAGGCCCTACGAGCAGTACTTC. The chain has TRBV18 and TRBJ2-7; perhaps TRBD2 as D (6 bases). This CDR3 has 14 amino acids. The germline V gene encodes CDR1 KGHSH and CDR2 LQKENI. V lost 2 bases and J lost 2, with 10 bases in between.

J is TRBJ2-5 and V is TRBV29-1; 8 bases line up with TRBD1. CDR3 length equals 13 residues. CDR1 is SQVTM, CDR2 ANQGSEA, per germline. With V trimmed by 4 bases and J by 2 bases, 3 bases remained unmatched. The CDR3 coding sequence is TGCAGCGTTGGCCGGGACAGGCAAGAGACCCAGTACTTC. Translated: CSVGRDRQETQYF.

The rearrangement joins TRBV4-1 to TRBJ2-5, with D perhaps matching TRBD2 (5 bases). The CDR3 contains 17 residues. Germline CDR1 reads MGHRA; CDR2 reads YSYEKL. Trimming stripped 0 bases from V and 4 bases from J, with 18 bases between. CDR3 DNA sequence: TGCGCCAGCAGCCAAGATCAGGCGGGCTACGCCGGAGAGACCCAGTACTTC. This sequence encodes CASSQDQAGYAGETQYF.

The chain joins TRBV5-1 to TRBJ2-5, with D perhaps TRBD1 (5 bases). Per the germline V gene, CDR1 is SGHRS and CDR2 is YFSETQ. V was shortened by 0 bases and J by 9 bases, with 30 bases between the two germline ends. The CDR3 is 19 amino acids. The CDR3, as DNA: TGCGCCAGCAGCTTGGGGGGCGGACCAGGTGTAATCCCTATGAGGCCCCAGTACTTC. It is translated as CASSLGGGPGVIPMRPQYF. Drawing the rest from reference TRBV5-1 and TRBJ2-5, the complete variable domain is KAGVTQTPRYLIKTRGQQVTLSCSPISGHRSVSWYQQTPGQGLQFLFEYFSETQRNKGNFPGRFSGRQFSNSRSEMNVSTLELGDSALYLCASSLGGGPGVIPMRPQYFGPGTRLLVL.

The chain recombines TRBV5-5 with TRBJ2-7; 11 nucleotides line up with TRBD1. CDR1 SGHKS and CDR2 YYEKEE come from the germline V gene (reference sequence). V shed 0 bases, J shed 4 bases, and the junction held 12 bases outside the gene matches. This CDR3 is built from 18 residues. The CDR3 region has the DNA TGTGCCAGCAGCTTGGAATTCTCTGTCGGGACAGGGGGTTACGAGCAGTACTTC. Protein product: CASSLEFSVGTGGYEQYF.

This rearrangement joins TRBV7-4 to TRBJ1-1, with no clear D. Germline lookup yields CDR1 SGHVT and CDR2 SQSDAQ. Trimming removed 2 bases from V and 0 bases from J, with 13 bases in between. The CDR3 spans 16 residues. The CDR3 protein is CASSLPPRPMNTEAFF. The CDR3 nucleotides read TGTGCCAGCAGCTTACCGCCGAGGCCCATGAACACTGAAGCTTTCTTT.

The rearrangement joins TRBV11-2 to TRBJ2-4, with TRBD2 identical over 10 bases. Germline V gene lookup returns CDR1 SGHAT and CDR2 FQNNGV. V lost 3 bases to trimming and J lost 10 bases; unmatched junction nucleotides: 6. The CDR3 spans 14 residues. The CDR3 loop is CASSFSGGAGIQYF. CDR3 nucleotide sequence: TGTGCCAGCAGCTTCAGCGGGGGGGCCGGGATTCAGTACTTC.

The chain joins TRBV6-1 to TRBJ2-3, with D maybe TRBD1 (5 bases). Looked up from germline, CDR1 is MNHNS and CDR2 is SASEGT. Trimming removed 6 bases at V and 3 bases at J, with 13 bases between. The CDR3 runs to 14 residues. CDR3 nucleotide sequence: TGTGCCAGCAGGGAGACAGATAAAACAGATACGCAGTATTTT. Protein sequence: CASRETDKTDTQYF.

The gene calls are TRBV6-1 and TRBJ2-7; D may be TRBD1 (5 bases). Germline lookup yields CDR1 MNHNS and CDR2 SASEGT. The V end was cut by 1 base, the J end by 0 bases, with 7 bases between. This CDR3 spans 14 amino acids. In nucleotides, the CDR3 is TGTGCCAGCAGTGAAGACAGGACCTCCTACGAGCAGTACTTC. Protein: CASSEDRTSYEQYF.

This sequence joins TRBV9 and TRBJ1-1; D is unclear. The CDR3 spans 14 residues. V lost 2 bases and J lost 0, with 8 bases in between. CDR1 and CDR2 (germline): SGDLS, YYNGEE. The DNA for the CDR3 is TGTGCCAGCAGCGTTCTAACTGTGAACACTGAAGCTTTCTTT. Residues: CASSVLTVNTEAFF.

The chain combines TRBV7-9 with TRBJ2-3; a possible D gene is TRBD2 (6 bases). V was pared by 8 bases and J by 3 bases, with 18 bases between. The CDR3 sequence is 15 residues long. The V gene's germline CDR1 is SEHNR and CDR2 FQNEAQ (reference sequence). The CDR3 loop reads CASSLSSGGTDTQYF. The CDR3 DNA reads as TGTGCCAGCTCCCTCTCGTCCGGGGGAACAGATACGCAGTATTTT.

This clone is a singleton in its sample. One junction end disagrees with the germline gene, perhaps due to a read error. This chain joins TRBV6-1 and TRBJ1-2; D uncertain. CDR1 is MNHNS and CDR2 is SASEGT in the germline V gene. CDR3 length: 13 amino acids. The CDR3 coding sequence is TGTGCCAGCAGTGAAAATCGCCGAAACCCCCGGGGCTTC. It encodes CASSENRRNPRGF.

This sequence joins TRBV9 and TRBJ2-1; 10 bases are shared with TRBD2. Unmatched junction bases numbered 4, after V lost 0 bases and J lost 1 base. The CDR3 is made up of 17 amino acids. CDR1 is SGDLS, CDR2 YYNGEE, per germline. Here the CDR3 DNA reads TGTGCCAGCAGCGTAGTTAGCGGGGGGCCTTCCTACAATGAGCAGTTCTTC. This codes for CASSVVSGGPSYNEQFF.

The chain couples TRBV9 to TRBJ2-3, with TRBD2 matching 15 bases. Germline CDR1 SGDLS, CDR2 YYNGEE. The CDR3 sequence is 17 residues long. J gave up 2 bases and V 3 bases, and 4 bases lay outside the gene matches. The CDR3 sequence is CASSAGTSGGNTDTQYF. DNA of the CDR3: TGTGCCAGCAGCGCTGGGACTAGCGGGGGGAACACAGATACGCAGTATTTT.

The genes are TRBV7-2 and TRBJ1-2, with D uncertain. The CDR3 has 12 residues. Germline-derived CDR1 and CDR2 are SGHTA and FQGNSA. With 1 base removed from V and 8 bases from J, the gap between germline ends came to 8 bases. The CDR3 DNA follows: TGTGCCAGCAGCTTAGGTCGAACAGGCTACACCTTC. Translation gives CASSLGRTGYTF.

The rearrangement uses TRBV7-9 and TRBJ1-1; 9 bases map to TRBD1. This CDR3 region has 15 residues. The germline CDR1 and CDR2 sequences are SEHNR and FQNEAQ (reference sequence). Trimming removed 4 bases from V and 5 bases from J; junction bases left unmatched: 8. CDR3 sequence (DNA): TGTGCCAGCAGCTCCGACAGGGGGTATGTAACTGAAGCTTTCTTT. Translating it yields CASSSDRGYVTEAFF. Looking up the rest from reference TRBV7-9 and TRBJ1-1 gives the full variable domain: DTGVSQNPRHKITKRGQNVTFRCDPISEHNRLYWYRQTLGQGPEFLTYFQNEAQLEKSRLLSDRFSAERPKGSFSTLEIQRTEQGDSAMYLCASSSDRGYVTEAFFGQGTRLTVV.

The chain is built from TRBV5-1 and TRBJ2-3, with 7 positions matching TRBD1. V gave up 4 bases and J gave up 4 bases; unmatched junction bases: 6. The CDR3 is 14 residues long. Germline CDR1 is SGHRS and CDR2 is YFSETQ. The CDR3 loop reads CASSAGDSPDTQYF. The CDR3, as DNA: TGCGCCAGCAGCGCCGGGGACAGCCCAGATACGCAGTATTTT.

CDR3 amino acids: CASISRGDGGTEAFF. Here the CDR3 DNA reads TGTGCCAGCATCTCCCGAGGAGATGGAGGGACTGAAGCTTTCTTT. The chain recombines TRBV2 with TRBJ1-1; D gene unclear. V shed 7 bases and J shed 5 bases, with 20 bases lying between them. This CDR3 region has 15 residues. Per the germline V gene, CDR1 is SNHLY and CDR2 is FYNNEI.

This clone was seen more than once but under ten times. J is TRBJ1-2 and V is TRBV15; D remains unclear. CDR1 and CDR2 (germline): LNHNV, YYDKDF (reference sequence). Trimming removed 1 base from V and 7 bases from J, with 7 bases in between. This CDR3 spans 12 amino acids. CDR3: CATSRAEGGYTF. DNA for the CDR3: TGTGCCACCAGCAGAGCCGAGGGTGGCTACACCTTC. Combining the CDR3 with reference TRBV15 and TRBJ1-2 gives the whole variable domain DAMVIQNPRYQVTQFGKPVTLSCSQTLNHNVMYWYQQKSSQAPKLLFHYYDKDFNNEADTPDNFQSRRPNTSFCFLDIRSPGLGDTAMYLCATSRAEGGYTFGSGTRLTVV.

The rearrangement uses TRBV6-5 and TRBJ1-2; 10 nucleotides agree with TRBD1. CDR1 is MNHEY, CDR2 SVGAGI, per germline. The trim removed 6 bases at V and 4 bases at J, leaving 8 bases unmatched. The CDR3 consists of 15 residues. Here the CDR3 reads CASRTGQGVVYGYTF. The CDR3 coding sequence is TGTGCCAGCAGAACCGGACAGGGGGTTGTCTATGGCTACACCTTC.

The chain is built from TRBV11-1 and TRBJ1-3, with D possibly matching TRBD1 (6 bases). CDR1 and CDR2 from the germline V gene are SGHAT and FQDESV (reference sequence). The CDR3 totals 16 residues. Trimming stripped 5 bases from V and 4 bases from J, with 18 bases between. This CDR3 is CASSRGGRGNGNTIYF. In DNA form, the CDR3 reads TGTGCCAGCAGCCGGGGGGGTAGGGGGAACGGAAACACCATATATTTT.

The gene calls are TRBV11-1 and TRBJ2-7; no clear D. This CDR3 spans 13 amino acids. V lost 2 bases to trimming and J lost 0 bases, with 5 bases between them. Germline CDR1 and CDR2: SGHAT and FQDESV (reference sequence). Written as DNA, the CDR3 is TGTGCCAGCAGCTTACGGGTCTCCTACGAGCAGTACTTC. It codes for CASSLRVSYEQYF.

The genes are TRBV12-5 and TRBJ2-2; weak D call: TRBD1 (5 bases). CDR3 length: 15 amino acids. The germline V gene has CDR1 LGHNT and CDR2 FRNRAP. The V gene lost 2 bases and the J gene lost 8 bases, with 15 bases spanning the gap. The CDR3, as DNA: TGTGCTAGTGGTTTGCTCCCAAGGGGTTCTGGGGAGCTGTTTTTT. Protein: CASGLLPRGSGELFF.

The rearrangement joins TRBV7-9 to TRBJ1-6, with D unresolved. CDR1 is SEHNR, CDR2 FQNEAQ, per germline (reference sequence). V was trimmed by 3 bases and J by 0 bases, leaving 9 bases between them. The CDR3 spans 16 residues. The CDR3, as DNA: TGTGCCAGCAGCTTTGACTTATACTCCTATAATTCACCCCTCCACTTT. This gives the protein CASSFDLYSYNSPLHF.

This clone showed up just once. V and J are TRBV19 and TRBJ2-2; D is perhaps TRBD1 (5 bases). Germline V gene data show CDR1 as LNHDA and CDR2 as SQIVND (reference sequence). V was cut by 6 bases and J by 0 bases, with 14 bases left in between. This CDR3 region has 16 residues. The CDR3 protein is CASRTAGHSNTGELFF. CDR3 nucleotide sequence: TGTGCCAGTAGGACGGCAGGGCATTCGAACACCGGGGAGCTGTTTTTT.

This chain links TRBV6-1 with TRBJ2-7; 11 nucleotides line up with TRBD2. J lost 3 bases, V lost 4 bases, and 5 bases had no gene match. The CDR3 has 15 residues. Germline V gene sequence: CDR1 MNHNS, CDR2 SASEGT. This chain's CDR3 is CASSAGTSGDYEQYF. The DNA for the CDR3 is TGTGCCAGCAGTGCTGGGACTAGCGGAGACTACGAGCAGTACTTC.

This chain uses TRBV11-3 with TRBJ2-6; D unclear. Germline V gene lookup returns CDR1 SGHNT and CDR2 YENEEA. This CDR3 is built from 16 residues. V dropped 0 bases and J dropped 0 bases, with 6 bases sitting between them. Here the CDR3 DNA reads TGTGCCAGCAGCTTAGAACAGAGCTCTGGGGCCAACGTCCTGACTTTC. Its translation is CASSLEQSSGANVLTF.